These 2 T cell receptor beta chains share one sample of origin, sequenced in a study of post-analysis software for immune sequencing data. General study results and limits: When patients were compared with controls, 4 or 5 TRBV segments were more frequent, TRBV5-6, TRBV5-1 and TRBV20-1 among them.

TCR beta cDNA libraries had unique molecular identifiers. TCRdb analysed the PCR reads with MiXCR anew, one entry per CDR3 protein. The sample lists about 680,000 distinct CDR3 sequences; 55% to 70% were seen once. No antigen is known for these receptors. Specimen: blood. The receptors here all came from a girl aged 2-9 years with multiple sclerosis.

The chain uses TRBV2 and TRBJ2-1, with 10 bases that match TRBD2. Germline V gene sequence: CDR1 SNHLY, CDR2 FYNNEI. This CDR3 is 16 amino acids long. V was clipped by 3 bases and J by 8 bases; unmatched bases: 10. CDR3 nucleotides: TGTGCCAGCAGTGACCACCTAGCGGGGGAATTCTATGAGCAGTTCTTC. Protein sequence: CASSDHLAGEFYEQFF.

The chain has TRBV4-1 and TRBJ1-2; D may be TRBD1 (5 bases). The germline V gene encodes CDR1 MGHRA and CDR2 YSYEKL. The CDR3 totals 15 residues. Trimming removed 2 bases from V and 4 bases from J, with 14 bases in between. As DNA, the CDR3 is TGCGCCAGCAGCCAAAGGATTGACAGAGGCTATGGCTACACCTTC. Translation: CASSQRIDRGYGYTF.